The clone carrying this TCR beta chain appeared a few times. The CDR3 sequence is 16 residues long. The germline V gene encodes CDR1 SGHRS and CDR2 YFSETQ. After removal of 4 bases from V and 5 bases from J, the junction contained 11 bases not matched to a gene. The sample is drawn from a study of early T cells in non-severe SARS-CoV-2 infection. Study as a whole: Sequenced material consisted of bulk RNA (from unsorted whole blood), and chains were unpaired.

TCRdb re-called the 5' RACE reads with MiXCR, one entry per CDR3 protein. The sample lists some 42,000 distinct CDR3 sequences; approximately 6.2% were seen once. The chain is built from TRBV5-1 and TRBJ1-4; the match to TRBD1 covers 7 bases. Sequences were derived from whole blood, sampled at baseline. The source of this sequence is an adult who was a healthcare worker with PCR-confirmed SARS-CoV-2 infection or an uninfected control (not recorded which). CDR3 sequence (DNA): TGCGCCAGCAGCACGACAGGGTTTATTGCGAATGAAAAACTGTTTTTT. Its translation is CASSTTGFIANEKLFF.